This is a list of T cell receptor beta chains from one sample in a study of shared clonotypes between healthy human individuals. Assay used: immunoSEQ multiplex PCR; TCRdb lists only in-frame clones, some missing. The sample consists of hundreds of thousands of clones, just over 90% of them appearing once. Sequencing input: naive CD8+ T cells sorted from blood. These receptor sequences come from a man aged 30 to 45 in good health. Each CDR3 is given with its conserved first and last residue. Each record gives: clone size, J gene, V gene, D gene, CDR3 protein, CDR3 DNA. D genes are given only for firm matches. Where a row states a size, it is once, few, many or the class of an expanded clone; other rows omit it.

. | TRBJ2-1 | TRBV7-6 | . | CASSTHPTSDEQFF | TGTGCCAGCAGCACACACCCAACTAGTGATGAGCAGTTCTTC
. | TRBJ1-2 | TRBV6-1 | . | CASSEAEGSYPGGYTF | TGTGCCAGCAGTGAAGCAGAGGGCTCCTACCCTGGAGGCTACACCTTC
. | TRBJ1-1 | TRBV5-1 | TRBD1 | CASSLDTGGATEAFF | TGCGCCAGCAGCTTGGATACAGGGGGCGCGACTGAAGCTTTCTTT
. | TRBJ2-7 | TRBV9 | . | CASSVGGESSYEQYF | TGTGCCAGCAGCGTAGGAGGAGAGAGCTCCTACGAGCAGTACTTC
. | TRBJ2-3 | TRBV18 | TRBD1 | CASSPKTGESSDTQYF | TGTGCCAGCTCACCAAAAACAGGGGAGAGTTCAGATACGCAGTATTTT
. | TRBJ2-1 | TRBV7-2 | . | CASSLGLGGWGQFF | TGTGCCAGCAGCTTAGGACTAGGCGGCTGGGGGCAGTTCTTC
. | TRBJ2-2 | TRBV7-6 | . | CASSLLTPIQASTGELFF | TGTGCCAGCAGCTTATTAACCCCAATACAGGCGAGCACCGGGGAGCTGTTTTTT
. | TRBJ1-2 | TRBV19 | . | CASSISAVGGIYGYTF | TGTGCCAGTAGTATATCCGCCGTAGGGGGAATATATGGCTACACCTTC
. | TRBJ1-2 | TRBV7-9 | TRBD1 | CASSRPGQGYGYTF | TGTGCCAGCAGCCGACCGGGACAGGGCTATGGCTACACCTTC
. | TRBJ1-2 | TRBV7-9 | . | CASSLGVSQIYGYTF | TGTGCCAGCAGCTTAGGGGTCAGCCAAATCTATGGCTACACCTTC
once | TRBJ2-3 | TRBV5-5 | . | CASTLSPGLADTQYF | TGTGCCAGCACTCTTTCCCCAGGGCTGGCAGATACGCAGTATTTT
. | TRBJ1-2 | TRBV27 | . | CASSLGGGDGYTF | TGTGCTAGCAGTTTGGGGGGTGGGGATGGCTACACCTTC
. | TRBJ2-3 | TRBV29-1 | . | CSAEPQGNTDTQYF | TGCAGCGCAGAACCTCAGGGTAACACAGATACGCAGTATTTT
. | TRBJ2-5 | TRBV6-5 | TRBD2 | CASSGGETQKETQYF | TGTGCCAGCTCGGGGGGAGAGACACAAAAAGAGACCCAGTACTTC
. | TRBJ2-3 | TRBV30 | . | CAFLGPPSTDTQYF | TGTGCCTTCTTAGGACCACCTTCCACAGATACGCAGTATTTT
. | TRBJ1-2 | TRBV4-1 | . | CASSQGQGTGYTF | TGCGCCAGCAGCCAAGGCCAAGGGACAGGCTACACCTTC
. | TRBJ2-3 | TRBV27 | . | CASSLSIPGTSPDTQYF | TGTGCCAGCAGTTTATCGATCCCCGGGACCTCACCAGATACGCAGTATTTT
. | TRBJ2-7 | TRBV7-6 | . | CASSLAAGYSYEQYF | TGTGCCAGCAGCTTGGCCGCGGGGTACTCCTACGAGCAGTACTTC
. | TRBJ1-5 | TRBV6-1 | . | CASSVFRGANQPQHF | TGTGCCAGCAGTGTGTTCAGAGGGGCCAATCAGCCCCAGCATTTT
. | TRBJ1-5 | TRBV6-1 | . | CASSEFLGAQPQHF | TGTGCCAGCAGTGAATTCTTGGGGGCTCAGCCCCAGCATTTT
. | TRBJ2-7 | TRBV6-1 | . | CASSRKQGTTYEQYF | TGTGCCAGCAGTCGGAAACAGGGTACTACCTACGAGCAGTACTTC
. | TRBJ2-6 | TRBV27 | . | CASSVGVDTFMVSGANVLTF | TGTGCCAGCAGTGTGGGAGTTGATACTTTTATGGTGTCGGGGGCCAACGTCCTGACTTTC
. | TRBJ2-7 | TRBV5-6 | TRBD1 | CASSLTGGYEQYF | TGTGCCAGCAGCCTGACAGGGGGCTACGAGCAGTACTTC
. | TRBJ2-7 | TRBV14 | . | CASSPWTLSSYEQYF | TGTGCCAGCAGCCCGTGGACATTGAGCTCCTACGAGCAGTACTTC
. | TRBJ2-1 | TRBV29-1 | . | CSVEDYQPGLLRGPQGGEQFF | TGCAGCGTTGAAGATTACCAACCGGGACTCCTAAGGGGGCCTCAGGGGGGTGAGCAGTTCTTC
. | TRBJ2-7 | TRBV19 | TRBD2 | CASRYRLAGTYEQYF | TGTGCCAGTAGATATAGGCTAGCGGGAACCTACGAGCAGTACTTC
. | TRBJ2-1 | TRBV5-5 | . | CASSFQGDEQFF | TGTGCCAGCAGCTTTCAGGGCGATGAGCAGTTCTTC